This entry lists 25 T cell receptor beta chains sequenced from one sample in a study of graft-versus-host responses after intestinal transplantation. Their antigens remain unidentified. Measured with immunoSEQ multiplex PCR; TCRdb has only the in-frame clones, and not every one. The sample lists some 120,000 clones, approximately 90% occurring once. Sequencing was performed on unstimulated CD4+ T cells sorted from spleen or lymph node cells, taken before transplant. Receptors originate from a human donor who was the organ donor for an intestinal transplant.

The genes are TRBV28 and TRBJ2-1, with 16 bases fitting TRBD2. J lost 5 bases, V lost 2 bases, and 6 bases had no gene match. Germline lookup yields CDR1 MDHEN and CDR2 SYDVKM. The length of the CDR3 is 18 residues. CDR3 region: CASSLPGLAGGLHNEQFF. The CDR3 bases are TGTGCCAGCAGTTTACCGGGACTAGCGGGAGGGCTGCACAATGAGCAGTTCTTC. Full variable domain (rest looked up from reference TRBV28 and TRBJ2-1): DVKVTQSSRYLVKRTGEKVFLECVQDMDHENMFWYRQDPGLGLRLIYFSYDVKMKEKGDIPEGYSVSREKKERFSLILESASTNQTSMYLCASSLPGLAGGLHNEQFFGPGTRLTVL.

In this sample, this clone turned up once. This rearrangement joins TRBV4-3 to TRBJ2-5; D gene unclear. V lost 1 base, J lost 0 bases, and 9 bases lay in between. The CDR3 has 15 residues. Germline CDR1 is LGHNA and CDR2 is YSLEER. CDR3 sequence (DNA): TGCGCCAGCAGCCAAGTTCGGGCAGACCAAGAGACCCAGTACTTC. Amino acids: CASSQVRADQETQYF.

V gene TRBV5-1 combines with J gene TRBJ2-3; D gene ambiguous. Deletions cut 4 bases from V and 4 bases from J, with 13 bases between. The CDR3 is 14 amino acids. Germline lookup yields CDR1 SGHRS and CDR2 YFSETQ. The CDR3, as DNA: TGCGCCAGCAGCCCCCGCCGCGGCCCAGATACGCAGTATTTT. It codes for CASSPRRGPDTQYF.

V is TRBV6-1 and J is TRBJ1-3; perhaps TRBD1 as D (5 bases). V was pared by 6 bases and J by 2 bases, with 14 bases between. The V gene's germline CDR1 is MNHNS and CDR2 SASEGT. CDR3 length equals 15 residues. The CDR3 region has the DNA TGTGCCAGCAGCTACGACAGAGGACCTGGAAACACCATATATTTT. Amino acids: CASSYDRGPGNTIYF.

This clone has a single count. The CDR3: CASRKGTGEETQYF. In DNA form, the CDR3 reads TGTGCCAGCAGGAAGGGGACAGGAGAAGAGACCCAGTACTTC. This chain uses TRBV2 with TRBJ2-5; 8 nucleotides align to TRBD1. This CDR3 region has 14 residues. Germline assignment: CDR1 SNHLY and CDR2 FYNNEI. The V and J ends lost 6 bases and 3 bases, in that order; junction bases with no gene match: 6.

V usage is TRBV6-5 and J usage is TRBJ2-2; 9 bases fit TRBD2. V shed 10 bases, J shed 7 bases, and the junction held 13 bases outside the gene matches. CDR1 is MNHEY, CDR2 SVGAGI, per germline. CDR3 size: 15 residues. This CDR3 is CAIKNSGSRNGELFF. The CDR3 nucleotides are TGTGCCATCAAGAATAGCGGGAGCAGAAACGGGGAGCTGTTTTTT.

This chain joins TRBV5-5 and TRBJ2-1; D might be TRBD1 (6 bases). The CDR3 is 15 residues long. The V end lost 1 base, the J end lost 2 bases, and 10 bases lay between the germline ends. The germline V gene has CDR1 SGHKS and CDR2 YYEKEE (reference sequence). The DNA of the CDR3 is TGTGCCAGCAGCTTGTCAGGGGTGGCCTACAATGAGCAGTTCTTC. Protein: CASSLSGVAYNEQFF.

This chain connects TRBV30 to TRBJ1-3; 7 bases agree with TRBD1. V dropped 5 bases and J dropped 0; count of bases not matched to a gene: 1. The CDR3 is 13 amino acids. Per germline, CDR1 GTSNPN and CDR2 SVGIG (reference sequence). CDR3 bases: TGTGCCTGGGGACAGGTCTCTGGAAACACCATATATTTT. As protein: CAWGQVSGNTIYF. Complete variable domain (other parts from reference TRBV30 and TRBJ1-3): SQTIHQWPATLVQPVGSPLSLECTVEGTSNPNLYWYRQAAGRGLQLLFYSVGIGQISSEVPQNLSASRPQDRQFILSSKKLLLSDSGFYLCAWGQVSGNTIYFGEGSWLTVV.

In DNA form, the CDR3 reads TGTGCCAGCAGACCCCCCTCGGCAGTAAGGGAGCCCCAGCATTTT. This gives the protein CASRPPSAVREPQHF. V gene TRBV28 combines with J gene TRBJ1-5; no firm D call. V was pared by 6 bases and J by 8 bases, with 20 bases between. The length of the CDR3 is 15 residues. CDR1 is MDHEN, CDR2 SYDVKM, per germline.

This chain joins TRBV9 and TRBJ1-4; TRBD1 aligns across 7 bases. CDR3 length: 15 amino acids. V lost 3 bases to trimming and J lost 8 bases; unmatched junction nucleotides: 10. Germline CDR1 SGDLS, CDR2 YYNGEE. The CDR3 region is CASSAHTGAGEKLFF. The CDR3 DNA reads TGTGCCAGCAGCGCACACACAGGGGCCGGAGAAAAACTGTTTTTT.

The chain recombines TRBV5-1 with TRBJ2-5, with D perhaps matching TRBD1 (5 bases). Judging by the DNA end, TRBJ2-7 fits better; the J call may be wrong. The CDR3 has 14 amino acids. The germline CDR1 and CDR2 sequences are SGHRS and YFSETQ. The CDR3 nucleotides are TGCGCCAGCAGCTTGTCAGGGTCATACTACGAGCAGTACTTC. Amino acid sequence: CASSLSGSYYEQYF.

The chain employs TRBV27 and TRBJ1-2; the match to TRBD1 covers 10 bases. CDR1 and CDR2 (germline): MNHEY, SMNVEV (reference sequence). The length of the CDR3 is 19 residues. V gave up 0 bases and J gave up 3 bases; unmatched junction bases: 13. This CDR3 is CASSLSNRVVDRGHYGYTF. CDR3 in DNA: TGTGCCAGCAGTTTATCTAATCGAGTTGTTGACAGGGGGCACTATGGCTACACCTTC.

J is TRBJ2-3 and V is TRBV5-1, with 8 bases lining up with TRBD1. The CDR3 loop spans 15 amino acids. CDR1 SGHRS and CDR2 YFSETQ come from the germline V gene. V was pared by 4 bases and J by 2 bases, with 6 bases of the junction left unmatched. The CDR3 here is CASSVQGGLTDTQYF. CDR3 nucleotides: TGCGCCAGCAGCGTACAGGGGGGCCTCACAGATACGCAGTATTTT. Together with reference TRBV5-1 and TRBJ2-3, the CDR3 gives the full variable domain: KAGVTQTPRYLIKTRGQQVTLSCSPISGHRSVSWYQQTPGQGLQFLFEYFSETQRNKGNFPGRFSGRQFSNSRSEMNVSTLELGDSALYLCASSVQGGLTDTQYFGPGTRLTVL.

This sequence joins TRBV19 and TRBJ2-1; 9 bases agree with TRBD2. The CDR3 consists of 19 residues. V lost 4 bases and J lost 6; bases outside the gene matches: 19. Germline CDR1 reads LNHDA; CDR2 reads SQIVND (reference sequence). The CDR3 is CASSKRGTSGWGLPNEQFF. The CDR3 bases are TGTGCCAGTAGTAAACGAGGTACTAGCGGGTGGGGCCTACCCAATGAGCAGTTCTTC.

CDR3 protein: CASSLGSSWETQYF. CDR3 sequence (DNA): TGTGCCAGCAGCTTAGGGTCTAGCTGGGAGACCCAGTACTTC. The chain joins TRBV7-2 to TRBJ2-5; tentative D call: TRBD2 (5 bases). The CDR3 totals 14 residues. Trimming removed 1 base from V and 5 bases from J, with 11 bases in between. The V gene's germline CDR1 is SGHTA and CDR2 FQGNSA.

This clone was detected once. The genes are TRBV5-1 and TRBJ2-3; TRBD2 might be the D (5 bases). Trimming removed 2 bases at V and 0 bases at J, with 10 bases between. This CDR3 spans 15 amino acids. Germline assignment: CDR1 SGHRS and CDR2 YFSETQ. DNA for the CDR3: TGCGCCAGCAGCTTACGGGGATCCAGCACAGATACGCAGTATTTT. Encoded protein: CASSLRGSSTDTQYF.

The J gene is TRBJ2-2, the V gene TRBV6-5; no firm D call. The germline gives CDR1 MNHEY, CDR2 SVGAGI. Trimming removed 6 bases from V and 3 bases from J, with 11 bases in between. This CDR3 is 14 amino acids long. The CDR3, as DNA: TGTGCCAGCAGGACACTGGGATACACCGGGGAGCTGTTTTTT. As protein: CASRTLGYTGELFF.

CDR3 region: CASSLDRSYEQYF. CDR3 nucleotides: TGCGCCAGCAGCTTGGACCGGTCCTACGAGCAGTACTTC. This chain uses TRBV5-1 with TRBJ2-7; D is undetermined. CDR1 and CDR2 (germline): SGHRS, YFSETQ. V lost 0 bases, J lost 1 base, and 5 bases lay in between. The CDR3 is 13 amino acids.

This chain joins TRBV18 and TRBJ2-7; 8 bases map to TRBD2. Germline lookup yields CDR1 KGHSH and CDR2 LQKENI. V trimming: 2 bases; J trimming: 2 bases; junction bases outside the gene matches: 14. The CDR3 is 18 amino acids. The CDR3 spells CASSPKAGGLGPTYEQYF. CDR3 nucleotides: TGTGCCAGCTCACCAAAGGCGGGAGGTCTAGGACCGACCTACGAGCAGTACTTC.

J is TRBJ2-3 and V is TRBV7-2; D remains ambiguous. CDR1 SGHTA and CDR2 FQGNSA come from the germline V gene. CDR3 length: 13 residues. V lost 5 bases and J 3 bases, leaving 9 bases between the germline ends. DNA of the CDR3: TGTGCCAGCAGCCCCCTGAGGACAGATACGCAGTATTTT. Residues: CASSPLRTDTQYF.

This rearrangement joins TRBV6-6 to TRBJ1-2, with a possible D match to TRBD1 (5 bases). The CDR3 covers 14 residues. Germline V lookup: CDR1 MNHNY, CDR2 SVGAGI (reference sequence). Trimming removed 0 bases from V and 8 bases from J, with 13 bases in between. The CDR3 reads CASSYSLGVGGYTF. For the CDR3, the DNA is TGTGCCAGCAGTTACTCGTTAGGGGTTGGGGGCTACACCTTC.

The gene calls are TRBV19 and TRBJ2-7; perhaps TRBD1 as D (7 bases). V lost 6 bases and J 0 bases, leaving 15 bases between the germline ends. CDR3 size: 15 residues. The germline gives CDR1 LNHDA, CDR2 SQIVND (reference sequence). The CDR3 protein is CASSLEGAGSYEQYF. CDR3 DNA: TGTGCCAGTAGCTTGGAGGGGGCGGGCTCCTACGAGCAGTACTTC.

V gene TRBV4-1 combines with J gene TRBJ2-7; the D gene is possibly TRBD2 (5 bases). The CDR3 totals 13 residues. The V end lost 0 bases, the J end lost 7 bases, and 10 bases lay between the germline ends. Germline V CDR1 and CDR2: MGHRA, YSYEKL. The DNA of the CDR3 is TGCGCCAGCAGCCAAGATGTGAGGAGGGAGCAGTACTTC. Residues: CASSQDVRREQYF.

This CDR3 reads CASSPAGDGNQPQHF. The CDR3, as DNA: TGTGCCAGCTCCCCCGCGGGGGATGGCAATCAGCCCCAGCATTTT. This sequence joins TRBV6-5 and TRBJ1-5, with D possibly matching TRBD1 (5 bases). The CDR3 consists of 15 residues. Germline-derived CDR1 and CDR2 are MNHEY and SVGAGI. Trimming took 8 bases from V and 2 from J, leaving 16 bases between them.

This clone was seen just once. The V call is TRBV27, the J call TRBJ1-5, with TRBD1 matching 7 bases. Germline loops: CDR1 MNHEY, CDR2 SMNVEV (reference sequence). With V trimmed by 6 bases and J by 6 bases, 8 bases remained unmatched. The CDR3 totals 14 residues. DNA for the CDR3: TGTGCCAGCAGCACGACAGGGAGAACTCAGCCCCAGCATTTT. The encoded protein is CASSTTGRTQPQHF.